These 26 T cell receptor beta chains came from one sample sequenced in a study of somatic mutations in cytotoxic T cells in rheumatoid arthritis. Measured with immunoSEQ multiplex PCR; TCRdb has only the in-frame clones, and not every one. The sample shows about 19,000 clones, over 75% of them seen only once. Sequences were obtained from CD8+ T cells sorted from blood. These receptors all come from a young man with rheumatoid arthritis.

The chain combines TRBV25-1 with TRBJ1-6, with TRBD1 matching over 7 bases. In germline, CDR1 is MGHDK, CDR2 SYGVNS. CDR3 length equals 15 residues. Trimming took 4 bases from V and 5 from J; bases not matched to a gene: 5. In DNA form, the CDR3 reads TGTGCCAGCAGTGCGAGACAGGGCCATAATTCACCCCTCCACTTT. As protein: CASSARQGHNSPLHF.

The CDR3 spells CASRAVSGDSPLHF. CDR3 in DNA: TGTGCCAGCAGGGCCGTAAGTGGGGACTCACCCCTCCACTTT. This chain joins TRBV27 and TRBJ1-6; a possible D gene is TRBD1 (5 bases). With 6 bases removed from V and 10 bases from J, the gap between germline ends came to 16 bases. This CDR3 comprises 14 residues. The V gene's germline CDR1 is MNHEY and CDR2 SMNVEV (reference sequence).

CDR3 amino acids: CASSFLTSGGETQYF. CDR3 nucleotide sequence: TGTGCCAGCAGCTTTCTGACTAGCGGGGGTGAGACCCAGTACTTC. V gene TRBV7-9 combines with J gene TRBJ2-5; 12 nucleotides match TRBD2. The CDR3 has 15 residues. J gave up 5 bases and V 3 bases, and 4 bases lay outside the gene matches. Germline V gene lookup returns CDR1 SEHNR and CDR2 FQNEAQ (reference sequence).

The gene calls are TRBV11-2 and TRBJ2-7; D possibly corresponds to TRBD1 (6 bases). The CDR3 has 16 residues. V was trimmed by 3 bases and J by 1 base, leaving 16 bases between them. CDR1 is SGHAT, CDR2 FQNNGV, per germline. As DNA, the CDR3 is TGTGCCAGCAGCTTCCAAACAGGGACATATTCCTACGAGCAGTACTTC. It is translated as CASSFQTGTYSYEQYF.

V and J are TRBV11-2 and TRBJ2-7, with D unclear. The CDR3 length is 15 residues. With 2 bases removed from V and 0 bases from J, the gap between germline ends came to 11 bases. Looked up from germline, CDR1 is SGHAT and CDR2 is FQNNGV. CDR3 DNA sequence: TGTGCCAGCAGCTTAACAGCTACCTCCTCCTACGAGCAGTACTTC. Translating it yields CASSLTATSSYEQYF.

This clone was counted a few times. This chain uses TRBV6-5 with TRBJ2-4; 7 bases are shared with TRBD1. Germline V gene data show CDR1 as MNHEY and CDR2 as SVGAGI. The V and J ends lost 0 bases and 6 bases, in that order; junction bases with no gene match: 5. CDR3 size: 15 residues. The chain's CDR3 is CASSYSGTDINIQYF. The CDR3 DNA sequence: TGTGCCAGCAGTTACTCTGGGACAGACATAAACATTCAGTACTTC.

This chain links TRBV6-5 with TRBJ1-1, with a weak D call TRBD1 (5 bases). V shed 2 bases and J shed 2 bases, with 15 bases lying between them. This CDR3 has 16 amino acids. CDR1 is MNHEY, CDR2 SVGAGI, per germline. The CDR3 bases are TGTGCCAGCAGTTACGGAGGGGAGGGATTCAACACTGAAGCTTTCTTT. It is translated as CASSYGGEGFNTEAFF.

The chain employs TRBV15 and TRBJ1-1; D is unresolved. V was clipped by 4 bases and J by 1 base, with 7 bases between them. Looked up from germline, CDR1 is LNHNV and CDR2 is YYDKDF (reference sequence). This CDR3 has 13 amino acids. CDR3 protein: CATSIAWNTEAFF. The CDR3 region has the DNA TGTGCCACCAGCATTGCCTGGAACACTGAAGCTTTCTTT.

The CDR3 DNA sequence: TGTGCCAGCAGGGGGGGTAACACTGAAGCTTTCTTT. Its protein is CASRGGNTEAFF. The J gene is TRBJ1-1, the V gene TRBV7-9; the D gene is possibly TRBD1 (5 bases). Germline CDR1 SEHNR, CDR2 FQNEAQ (reference sequence). CDR3 length equals 12 residues. The V and J ends lost 6 bases and 2 bases respectively, with 7 bases between them.

The V call is TRBV6-5, the J call TRBJ2-7; possibly TRBD2 for D (5 bases). CDR3 size: 11 residues. V lost 6 bases and J 6 bases, leaving 9 bases between the germline ends. Germline V gives CDR1 MNHEY, CDR2 SVGAGI. The CDR3 coding sequence is TGTGCCAGCAGCGACTACTCCGAGCAGTACTTC. It encodes CASSDYSEQYF.

The chain uses TRBV4-1 and TRBJ1-2; D uncertain. Germline values: CDR1 MGHRA, CDR2 YSYEKL. The CDR3 loop spans 15 amino acids. Trimming took 1 base from V and 5 from J, leaving 14 bases between them. CDR3 nucleotides: TGCGCCAGCAGCCAAGTTTTTGACCCGCTATATGGCTACACCTTC. Amino acids: CASSQVFDPLYGYTF.

V and J are TRBV7-9 and TRBJ1-2; possible D gene TRBD1, 6 bases. Germline values: CDR1 SEHNR, CDR2 FQNEAQ (reference sequence). V was clipped by 4 bases and J by 0 bases, with 24 bases between them. The CDR3 consists of 19 residues. CDR3 loop: CASSSNDRTGLEANYGYTF. The CDR3 DNA is TGTGCCAGCAGCTCCAACGACAGAACAGGGTTGGAGGCTAACTATGGCTACACCTTC.

This chain links TRBV12-2 with TRBJ2-2; TRBD1 was called by the table and not checked on the DNA. TRBV12-2 is termed a pseudogene. The CDR3 has 17 amino acids. The CDR3: CASRPRILRTESGELFF. The CDR3 DNA sequence: TGTGCAAGTCGCCCCAGGATCCTCCGGACAGAATCCGGGGAGCTGTTTTTT.

The V gene is TRBV5-1, the J gene TRBJ2-5, with 10 bases identical to TRBD2. The CDR3 has 15 amino acids. Trimming at V came to 2 bases and at J to 5 bases, leaving 6 bases not matched to a gene. Germline-derived CDR1 and CDR2 are SGHRS and YFSETQ. This chain's CDR3 is CASSFSGGAGETQYF. The CDR3 nucleotides are TGCGCCAGCAGCTTCAGCGGGGGGGCTGGGGAGACCCAGTACTTC.

This rearrangement joins TRBV7-9 to TRBJ1-3; D is unclear. Trimming took off 2 bases at V and 0 bases at J, with 8 bases between the two ends. This CDR3 has 15 residues. Germline CDR1 and CDR2: SEHNR and FQNEAQ (reference sequence). CDR3 in amino acids: CASSLSVGSGNTIYF. DNA for the CDR3: TGTGCCAGCAGCTTATCGGTAGGCTCTGGAAACACCATATATTTT.

This clone has just a few counts. The V gene is TRBV4-1, the J gene TRBJ2-2; 10 bases fit TRBD2. Germline CDR1 is MGHRA and CDR2 is YSYEKL. V trimming: 0 bases; J trimming: 6 bases; junction bases outside the gene matches: 7. The CDR3 spans 17 residues. DNA of the CDR3: TGCGCCAGCAGCCAAGACTATAGCGGGGGGACCCCCGGGGAGCTGTTTTTT. Translation gives CASSQDYSGGTPGELFF.

This chain joins TRBV29-1 and TRBJ2-3; 7 bases map to TRBD2. Germline lookup yields CDR1 SQVTM and CDR2 ANQGSEA. V gave up 1 base and J gave up 4 bases; unmatched junction bases: 2. The CDR3 spans 13 residues. The CDR3 reads CSVEAGRADTQYF. In DNA, the CDR3 is TGCAGCGTTGAAGCGGGGAGGGCAGATACGCAGTATTTT.

This clone was recorded only once. The V and J genes are TRBV4-1 and TRBJ1-2; D gene ambiguous. The V end was cut by 0 bases, the J end by 6 bases, with 11 bases between. Germline CDR1 MGHRA, CDR2 YSYEKL. There are 14 residues in the CDR3. The CDR3 here is CASSQEAGGNGYTF. CDR3 nucleotides: TGCGCCAGCAGCCAAGAGGCAGGTGGAAATGGCTACACCTTC.

The chain has TRBV9 and TRBJ2-3, with D maybe TRBD1 (6 bases). V shed 9 bases and J shed 3 bases, with 14 bases lying between them. CDR1 is SGDLS, CDR2 YYNGEE, per germline. This CDR3 region has 13 residues. The CDR3 spells CATTGLSTDTQYF. The DNA of the CDR3 is TGTGCCACCACAGGGTTGAGTACAGATACGCAGTATTTT. The complete variable domain, with remaining parts taken from reference TRBV9 and TRBJ2-3, reads DSGVTQTPKHLITATGQRVTLRCSPRSGDLSVYWYQQSLDQGLQFLIQYYNGEERAKGNILERFSAQQFPDLHSELNLSSLELGDSALYFCATTGLSTDTQYFGPGTRLTVL.

This clone was seen just once. The chain carries TRBV19 and TRBJ2-2; no reliable D call. Trimming shortened V by 6 bases and J by 1 base, and 9 bases separated the two germline ends. The germline gives CDR1 LNHDA, CDR2 SQIVND (reference sequence). This CDR3 contains 14 residues. The CDR3 spells CASSYSQNTGELFF. The CDR3 region has the DNA TGTGCCAGTAGCTATTCACAGAACACCGGGGAGCTGTTTTTT. The full variable domain, its missing parts supplied by reference TRBV19 and TRBJ2-2, is DGGITQSPKYLFRKEGQNVTLSCEQNLNHDAMYWYRQDPGQGLRLIYYSQIVNDFQKGDIAEGYSVSREKKESFPLTVTSAQKNPTAFYLCASSYSQNTGELFFGEGSRLTVL.

The V call is TRBV7-2, the J call TRBJ2-4; 10 positions agree with TRBD1. The CDR3 runs to 19 residues. Germline trimming cut 1 base from V and 3 bases from J; bases unmatched to any gene: 12. In germline, CDR1 is SGHTA, CDR2 FQGNSA. The CDR3 protein is CASSLGQGAPYPIKNIQYF. As DNA, the CDR3 is TGTGCCAGCAGCTTAGGACAGGGGGCGCCTTACCCCATCAAAAACATTCAGTACTTC.

V gene TRBV11-2 combines with J gene TRBJ1-2; 8 bases are a match to TRBD1. Germline assignment: CDR1 SGHAT and CDR2 FQNNGV. Trimming cost V 1 base and J 8 bases; bases outside gene matches: 12. CDR3 length: 16 amino acids. The CDR3 DNA is TGTGCCAGCAGCTTAGCTTTTGGGGGACAGGTCTACGGCTACACCTTC. This codes for CASSLAFGGQVYGYTF.

The chain has TRBV29-1 and TRBJ2-2, with unresolved D. This CDR3 has 14 residues. Germline CDR1 and CDR2: SQVTM and ANQGSEA. V shed 0 bases and J shed 4 bases, with 9 bases lying between them. The CDR3 is CSVEDGETTGELFF. CDR3 DNA: TGCAGCGTTGAAGATGGGGAAACCACCGGGGAGCTGTTTTTT.

V gene TRBV7-9 combines with J gene TRBJ2-3, with a weak D call TRBD2 (7 bases). CDR1 is SEHNR and CDR2 is FQNEAQ in the germline V gene (reference sequence). CDR3 length: 17 residues. Trimming removed 1 base at V and 4 bases at J, with 18 bases between. The CDR3 DNA reads as TGTGCCAGCAGCTTAGAGAGGGGGAGGGACGCATCAGATACGCAGTATTTT. Its translation: CASSLERGRDASDTQYF. Filled out from reference TRBV7-9 and TRBJ2-3, the complete variable domain reads DTGVSQNPRHKITKRGQNVTFRCDPISEHNRLYWYRQTLGQGPEFLTYFQNEAQLEKSRLLSDRFSAERPKGSFSTLEIQRTEQGDSAMYLCASSLERGRDASDTQYFGPGTRLTVL.

CDR3 DNA sequence: TGTGCCAGCAGCACAGTAGGAGTTCGGGGCTACACCTTC. Its translation: CASSTVGVRGYTF. The genes are TRBV9 and TRBJ1-2; no clear D. Germline CDR1 reads SGDLS; CDR2 reads YYNGEE. This CDR3 is built from 13 residues. Between the trimmed V and J ends, which lost 4 bases and 8 bases, there was a span of 15 bases.

This clone was seen once. V is TRBV7-2 and J is TRBJ1-1, with TRBD1 as a possible D gene (6 bases). Between the trimmed V and J ends, which lost 5 bases and 2 bases, there was a span of 18 bases. The CDR3 loop spans 16 amino acids. Germline CDR1 reads SGHTA; CDR2 reads FQGNSA. The CDR3 nucleotides are TGTGCCAGCAGCGCGGAACAGGGTGGCCTAAACACTGAAGCTTTCTTT. Translation gives CASSAEQGGLNTEAFF. The full variable domain, completed using reference TRBV7-2 and TRBJ1-1, is GAGVSQSPSNKVTEKGKDVELRCDPISGHTALYWYRQSLGQGLEFLIYFQGNSAPDKSGLPSDRFSAERTGGSVSTLTIQRTQQEDSAVYLCASSAEQGGLNTEAFFGQGTRLTVV.